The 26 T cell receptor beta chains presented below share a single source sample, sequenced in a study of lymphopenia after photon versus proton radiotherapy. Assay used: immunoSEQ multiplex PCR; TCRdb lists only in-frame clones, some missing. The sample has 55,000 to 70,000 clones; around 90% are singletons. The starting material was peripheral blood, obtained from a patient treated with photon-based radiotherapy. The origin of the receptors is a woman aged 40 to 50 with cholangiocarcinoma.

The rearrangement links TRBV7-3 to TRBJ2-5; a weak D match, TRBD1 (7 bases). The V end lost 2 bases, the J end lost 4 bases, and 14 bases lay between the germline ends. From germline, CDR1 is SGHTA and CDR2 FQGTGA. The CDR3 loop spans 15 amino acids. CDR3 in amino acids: CASSLQEGAGETQYF. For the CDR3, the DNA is TGTGCCAGCAGCTTACAGGAGGGGGCCGGAGAGACCCAGTACTTC.

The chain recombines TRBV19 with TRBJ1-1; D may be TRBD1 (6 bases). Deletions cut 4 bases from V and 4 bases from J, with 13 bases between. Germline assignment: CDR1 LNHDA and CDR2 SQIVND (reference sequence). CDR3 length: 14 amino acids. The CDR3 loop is CASSSDRSGTEAFF. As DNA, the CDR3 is TGTGCCAGTAGTAGCGACAGGTCCGGCACTGAAGCTTTCTTT. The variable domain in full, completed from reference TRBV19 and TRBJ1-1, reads DGGITQSPKYLFRKEGQNVTLSCEQNLNHDAMYWYRQDPGQGLRLIYYSQIVNDFQKGDIAEGYSVSREKKESFPLTVTSAQKNPTAFYLCASSSDRSGTEAFFGQGTRLTVV.

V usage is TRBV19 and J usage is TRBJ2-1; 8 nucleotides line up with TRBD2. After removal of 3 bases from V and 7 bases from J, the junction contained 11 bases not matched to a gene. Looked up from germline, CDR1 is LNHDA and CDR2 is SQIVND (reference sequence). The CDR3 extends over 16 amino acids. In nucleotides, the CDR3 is TGTGCCAGTAGTATTTCGGGAGGGCCGTCGGGTAATGAGCAGTTCTTC. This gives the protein CASSISGGPSGNEQFF.

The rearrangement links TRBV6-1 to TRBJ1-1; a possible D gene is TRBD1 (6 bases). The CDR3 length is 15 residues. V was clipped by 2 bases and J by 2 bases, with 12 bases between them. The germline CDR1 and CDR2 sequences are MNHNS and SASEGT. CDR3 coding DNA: TGTGCCAGCAGTGAAACGAGACAGGCCAACACTGAAGCTTTCTTT. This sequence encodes CASSETRQANTEAFF.

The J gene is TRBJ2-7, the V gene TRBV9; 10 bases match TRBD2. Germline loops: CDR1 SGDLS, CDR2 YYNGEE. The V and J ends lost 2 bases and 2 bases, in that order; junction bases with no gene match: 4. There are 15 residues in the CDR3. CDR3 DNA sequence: TGTGCCAGCAGCGTTCTAGCGGGGGTGACCTACGAGCAGTACTTC. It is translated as CASSVLAGVTYEQYF. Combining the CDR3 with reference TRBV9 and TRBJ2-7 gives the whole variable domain DSGVTQTPKHLITATGQRVTLRCSPRSGDLSVYWYQQSLDQGLQFLIQYYNGEERAKGNILERFSAQQFPDLHSELNLSSLELGDSALYFCASSVLAGVTYEQYFGPGTRLTVT.

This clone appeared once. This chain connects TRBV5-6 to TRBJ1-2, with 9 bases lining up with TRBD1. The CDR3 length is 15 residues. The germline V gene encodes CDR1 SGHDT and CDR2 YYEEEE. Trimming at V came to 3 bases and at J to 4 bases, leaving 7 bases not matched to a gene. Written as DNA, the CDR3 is TGTGCCAGCAGCTGGGGGACAGGGACGAGCTATGGCTACACCTTC. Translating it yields CASSWGTGTSYGYTF.

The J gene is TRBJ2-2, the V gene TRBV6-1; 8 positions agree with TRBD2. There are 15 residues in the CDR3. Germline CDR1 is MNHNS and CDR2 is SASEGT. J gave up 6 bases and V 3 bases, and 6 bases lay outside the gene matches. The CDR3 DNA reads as TGTGCCAGCAGTGAGACTAGCGTTGTCCCCGGGGAGCTGTTTTTT. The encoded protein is CASSETSVVPGELFF.

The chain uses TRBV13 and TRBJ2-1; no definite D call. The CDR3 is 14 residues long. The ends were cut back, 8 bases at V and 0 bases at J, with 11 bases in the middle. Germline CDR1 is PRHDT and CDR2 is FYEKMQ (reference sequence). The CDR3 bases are TGTGCCAGCGCGGAACGAGGCTCCTACAATGAGCAGTTCTTC. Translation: CASAERGSYNEQFF.

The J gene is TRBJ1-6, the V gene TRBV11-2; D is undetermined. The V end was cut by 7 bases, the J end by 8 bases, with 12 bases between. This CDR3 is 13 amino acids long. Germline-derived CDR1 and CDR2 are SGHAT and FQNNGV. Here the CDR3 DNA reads TGTGCCAGCAAGGGAGACGGTGATTCACCCCTCCACTTT. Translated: CASKGDGDSPLHF.

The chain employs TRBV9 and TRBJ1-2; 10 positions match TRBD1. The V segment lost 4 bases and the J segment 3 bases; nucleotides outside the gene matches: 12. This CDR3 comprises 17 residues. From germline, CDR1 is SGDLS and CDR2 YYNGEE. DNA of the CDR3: TGTGCCAGCAGCCCGAAAGAGGGACAGGGGATATACTATGGCTACACCTTC. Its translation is CASSPKEGQGIYYGYTF.

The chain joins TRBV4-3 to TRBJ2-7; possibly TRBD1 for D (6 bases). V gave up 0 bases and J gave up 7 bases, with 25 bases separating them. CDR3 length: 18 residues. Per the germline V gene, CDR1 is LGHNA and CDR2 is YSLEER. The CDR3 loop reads CASSQDWGIGQPEGEQYF. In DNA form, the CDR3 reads TGCGCCAGCAGCCAAGATTGGGGGATTGGACAGCCTGAAGGGGAGCAGTACTTC.

The CDR3 reads CASSGQTTNTEAFF. The CDR3 DNA reads as TGCGCCAGCAGCGGACAGACTACGAACACTGAAGCTTTCTTT. V gene TRBV4-1 combines with J gene TRBJ1-1, with a tentative D call TRBD1 (6 bases). The CDR3 extends over 14 amino acids. V lost 5 bases and J lost 1, with 11 bases in between. CDR1 is MGHRA and CDR2 is YSYEKL in the germline V gene.

The CDR3 loop is CATSRLLGAGGVNEQFF. The CDR3 coding sequence is TGTGCCACCAGCAGACTCTTGGGTGCGGGAGGAGTCAATGAGCAGTTCTTC. The genes are TRBV15 and TRBJ2-1, with 8 bases fitting TRBD2. The CDR3 runs to 17 residues. The germline V gene encodes CDR1 LNHNV and CDR2 YYDKDF (reference sequence). Trimming took 2 bases from V and 6 from J; bases not matched to a gene: 12.

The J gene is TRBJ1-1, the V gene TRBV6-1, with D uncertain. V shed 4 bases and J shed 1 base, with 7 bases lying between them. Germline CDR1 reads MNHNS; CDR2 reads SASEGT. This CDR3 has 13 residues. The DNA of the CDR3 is TGTGCCAGCAGTGGACGGAGGAACACTGAAGCTTTCTTT. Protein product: CASSGRRNTEAFF.

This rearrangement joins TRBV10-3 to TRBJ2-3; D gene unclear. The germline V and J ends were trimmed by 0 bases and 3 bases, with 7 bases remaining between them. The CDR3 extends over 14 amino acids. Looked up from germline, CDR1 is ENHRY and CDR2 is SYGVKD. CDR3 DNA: TGTGCCATCAGTGAGTCTAAGCCAACAGATACGCAGTATTTT. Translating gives CAISESKPTDTQYF.

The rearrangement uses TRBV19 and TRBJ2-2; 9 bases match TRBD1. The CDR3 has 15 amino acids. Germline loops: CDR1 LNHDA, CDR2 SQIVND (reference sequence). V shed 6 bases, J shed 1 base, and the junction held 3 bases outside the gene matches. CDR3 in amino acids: CASSRDRENTGELFF. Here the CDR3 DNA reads TGTGCCAGTAGCCGGGACAGGGAGAACACCGGGGAGCTGTTTTTT.

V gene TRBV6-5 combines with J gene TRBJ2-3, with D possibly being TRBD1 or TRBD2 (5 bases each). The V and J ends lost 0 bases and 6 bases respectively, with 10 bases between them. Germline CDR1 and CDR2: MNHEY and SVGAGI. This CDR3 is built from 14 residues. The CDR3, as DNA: TGTGCCAGCAGTTACTCGACGGGGCGGGATACGCAGTATTTT. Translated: CASSYSTGRDTQYF.

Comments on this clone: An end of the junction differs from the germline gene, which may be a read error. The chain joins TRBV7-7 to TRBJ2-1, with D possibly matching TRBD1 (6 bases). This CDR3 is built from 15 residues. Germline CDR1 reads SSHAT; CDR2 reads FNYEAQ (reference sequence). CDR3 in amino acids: CASSTSEGVYNEQFF. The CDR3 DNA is TGTGCTAGCAGCACTTCTGAGGGGGTATACAATGAGCAGTTCTTC.

The CDR3 here is CASSRDSMNTEAFF. The CDR3 coding sequence is TGCGCCAGCAGCAGGGACAGCATGAACACTGAAGCTTTCTTT. The genes are TRBV5-1 and TRBJ1-1; the match to TRBD1 covers 7 bases. Germline V CDR1 and CDR2: SGHRS, YFSETQ. The CDR3 has 14 residues. The V gene end was trimmed by 4 bases and the J gene end by 0 bases; junction bases not matched to a gene: 3.

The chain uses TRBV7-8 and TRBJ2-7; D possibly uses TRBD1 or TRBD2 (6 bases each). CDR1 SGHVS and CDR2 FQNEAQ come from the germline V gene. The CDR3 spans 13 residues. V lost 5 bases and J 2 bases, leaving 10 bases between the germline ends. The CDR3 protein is CASSQRGAYEQYF. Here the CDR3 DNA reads TGTGCCAGCAGCCAGAGGGGGGCCTACGAGCAGTACTTC.

CDR3 in amino acids: CASSEDGRGHEQFF. CDR3 nucleotide sequence: TGTGCCAGCAGTGAAGATGGGCGAGGTCATGAGCAGTTCTTC. V and J are TRBV6-1 and TRBJ2-1; D gene ambiguous. The V gene's germline CDR1 is MNHNS and CDR2 SASEGT. This CDR3 comprises 14 residues. The ends were cut back, 1 base at V and 8 bases at J, with 12 bases in the middle.

The DNA of the CDR3 is TGTGCCAGCAGGTTCTCCTACGCCCCGAACTATGGCTACACCTTC. Protein product: CASRFSYAPNYGYTF. The chain recombines TRBV6-6 with TRBJ1-2; D gene ambiguous. CDR3 length: 15 residues. V lost 6 bases and J 2 bases, leaving 16 bases between the germline ends. CDR1 is MNHNY and CDR2 is SVGAGI in the germline V gene (reference sequence).

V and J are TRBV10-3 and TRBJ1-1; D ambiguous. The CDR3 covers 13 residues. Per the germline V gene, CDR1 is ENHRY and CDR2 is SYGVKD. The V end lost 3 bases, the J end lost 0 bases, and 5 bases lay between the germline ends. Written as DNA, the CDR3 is TGTGCCATCAGTGATACGTTGAACACTGAAGCTTTCTTT. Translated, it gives CAISDTLNTEAFF.

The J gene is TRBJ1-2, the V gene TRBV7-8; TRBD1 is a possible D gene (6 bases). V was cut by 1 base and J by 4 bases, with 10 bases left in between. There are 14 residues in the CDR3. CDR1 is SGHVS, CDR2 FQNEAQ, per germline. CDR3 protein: CASSLEQGSYGYTF. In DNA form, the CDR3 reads TGTGCCAGCAGCTTAGAACAGGGTAGCTATGGCTACACCTTC.

In DNA form, the CDR3 reads TGTGCCAGCAGCTTAGACAGGGGTGCCGGAAACACCATATATTTT. Translation: CASSLDRGAGNTIYF. The rearrangement uses TRBV7-2 and TRBJ1-3; 7 nucleotides agree with TRBD1. Germline values: CDR1 SGHTA, CDR2 FQGNSA. The CDR3 is made up of 15 amino acids. After removal of 1 base from V and 4 bases from J, the junction contained 4 bases not matched to a gene.

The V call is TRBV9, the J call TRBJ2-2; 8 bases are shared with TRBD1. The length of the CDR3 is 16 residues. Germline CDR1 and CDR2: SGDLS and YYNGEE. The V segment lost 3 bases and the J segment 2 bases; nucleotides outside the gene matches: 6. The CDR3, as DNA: TGTGCCAGCAGCGCCGGGACAGGCTCCAACACCGGGGAGCTGTTTTTT. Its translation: CASSAGTGSNTGELFF.